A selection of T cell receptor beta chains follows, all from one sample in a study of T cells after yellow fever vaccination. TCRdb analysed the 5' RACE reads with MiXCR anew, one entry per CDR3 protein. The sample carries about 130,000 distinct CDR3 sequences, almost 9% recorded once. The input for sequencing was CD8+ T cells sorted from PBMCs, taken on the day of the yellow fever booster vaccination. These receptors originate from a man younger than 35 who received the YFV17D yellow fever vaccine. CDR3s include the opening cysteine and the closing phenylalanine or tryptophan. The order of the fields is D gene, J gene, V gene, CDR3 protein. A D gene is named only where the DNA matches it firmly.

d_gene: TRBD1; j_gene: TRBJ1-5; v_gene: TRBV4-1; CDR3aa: CASSHVGQKGQPQHF
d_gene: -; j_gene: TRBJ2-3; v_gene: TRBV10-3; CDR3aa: CAIRAESTDTQYF
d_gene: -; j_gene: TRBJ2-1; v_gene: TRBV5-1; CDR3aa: CASSLLALYNEQFF
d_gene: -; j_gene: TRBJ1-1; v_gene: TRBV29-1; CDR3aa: CSGEEQNTEAFF
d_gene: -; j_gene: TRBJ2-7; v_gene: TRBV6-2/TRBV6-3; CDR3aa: CASSYADNEQYF
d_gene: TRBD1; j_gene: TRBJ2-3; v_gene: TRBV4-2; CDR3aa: CASSQEGTGGTDTQYF
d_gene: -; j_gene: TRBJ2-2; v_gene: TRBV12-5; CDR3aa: CASGGLRAGELFF
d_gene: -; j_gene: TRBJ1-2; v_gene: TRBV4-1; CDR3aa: CASSYPGRNNYGYTF
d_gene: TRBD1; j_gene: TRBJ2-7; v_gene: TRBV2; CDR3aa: CASSEGQGWLEQYF
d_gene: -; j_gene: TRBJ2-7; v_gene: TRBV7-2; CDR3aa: CASSLITGTYEQYF
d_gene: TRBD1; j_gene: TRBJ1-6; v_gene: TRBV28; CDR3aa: CASSRDSVYNSPLHF
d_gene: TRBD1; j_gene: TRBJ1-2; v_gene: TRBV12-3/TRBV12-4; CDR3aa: CASSLALAGGGYGYTF
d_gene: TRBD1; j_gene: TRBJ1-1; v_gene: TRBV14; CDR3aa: CASSQGQGAGARTEAFF
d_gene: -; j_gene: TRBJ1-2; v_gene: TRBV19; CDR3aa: CASKADGYTF
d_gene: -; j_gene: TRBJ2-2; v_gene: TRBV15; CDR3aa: CATSSGTGDTGELFF
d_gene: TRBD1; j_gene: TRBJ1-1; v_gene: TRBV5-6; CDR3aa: CASNIRDRGVTEAFF
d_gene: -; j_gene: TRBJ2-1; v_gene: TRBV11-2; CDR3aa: CASSGGSNEQFF
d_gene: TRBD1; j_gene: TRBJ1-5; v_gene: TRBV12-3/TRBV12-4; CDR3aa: CASSLGTGAGQPQHF
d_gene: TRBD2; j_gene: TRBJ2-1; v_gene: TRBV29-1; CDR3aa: CSVELGTTYNEQFF
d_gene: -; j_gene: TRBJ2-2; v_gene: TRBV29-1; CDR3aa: CSVELALGGDTGELFF
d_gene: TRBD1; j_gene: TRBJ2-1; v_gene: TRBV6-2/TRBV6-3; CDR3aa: CASSRPGQGNEQFF
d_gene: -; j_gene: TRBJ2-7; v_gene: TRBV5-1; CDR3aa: CASSLGVASSYEQYF
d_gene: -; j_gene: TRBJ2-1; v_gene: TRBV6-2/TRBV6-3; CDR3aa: CASGSKTMKQFF
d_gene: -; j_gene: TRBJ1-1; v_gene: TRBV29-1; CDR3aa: CSAGRGARGEAFF
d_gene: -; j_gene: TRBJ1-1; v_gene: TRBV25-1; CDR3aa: CASSGPGTYTEAFF
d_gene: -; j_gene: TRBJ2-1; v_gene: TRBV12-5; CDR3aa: CASGFPSGSQWDEQFF
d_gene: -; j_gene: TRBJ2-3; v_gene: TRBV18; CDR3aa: CASSPWDSTDTQYF
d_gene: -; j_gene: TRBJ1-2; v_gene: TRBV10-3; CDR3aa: CAISEDLGHAAFYGYTF
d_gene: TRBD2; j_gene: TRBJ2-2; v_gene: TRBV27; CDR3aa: CASSETGTINTGELFF
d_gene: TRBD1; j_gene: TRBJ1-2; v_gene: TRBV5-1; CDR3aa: CASSLAGTVTGYTF